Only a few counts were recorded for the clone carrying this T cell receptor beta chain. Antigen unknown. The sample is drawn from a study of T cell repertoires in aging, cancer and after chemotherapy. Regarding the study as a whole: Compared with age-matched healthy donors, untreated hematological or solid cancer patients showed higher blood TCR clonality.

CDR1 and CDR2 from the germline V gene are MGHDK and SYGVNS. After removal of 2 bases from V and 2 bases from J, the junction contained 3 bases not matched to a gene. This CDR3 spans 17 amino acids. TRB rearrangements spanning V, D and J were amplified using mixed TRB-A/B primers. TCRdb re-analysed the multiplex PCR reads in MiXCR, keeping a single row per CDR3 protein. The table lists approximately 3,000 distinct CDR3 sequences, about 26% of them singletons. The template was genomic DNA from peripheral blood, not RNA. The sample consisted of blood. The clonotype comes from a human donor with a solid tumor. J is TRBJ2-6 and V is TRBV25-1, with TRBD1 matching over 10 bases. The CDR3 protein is CASSEPTGGAGANVLTF. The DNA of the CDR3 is TGTGCCAGCAGTGAACCGACAGGGGGCGCTGGGGCCAACGTCCTGACTTTC.